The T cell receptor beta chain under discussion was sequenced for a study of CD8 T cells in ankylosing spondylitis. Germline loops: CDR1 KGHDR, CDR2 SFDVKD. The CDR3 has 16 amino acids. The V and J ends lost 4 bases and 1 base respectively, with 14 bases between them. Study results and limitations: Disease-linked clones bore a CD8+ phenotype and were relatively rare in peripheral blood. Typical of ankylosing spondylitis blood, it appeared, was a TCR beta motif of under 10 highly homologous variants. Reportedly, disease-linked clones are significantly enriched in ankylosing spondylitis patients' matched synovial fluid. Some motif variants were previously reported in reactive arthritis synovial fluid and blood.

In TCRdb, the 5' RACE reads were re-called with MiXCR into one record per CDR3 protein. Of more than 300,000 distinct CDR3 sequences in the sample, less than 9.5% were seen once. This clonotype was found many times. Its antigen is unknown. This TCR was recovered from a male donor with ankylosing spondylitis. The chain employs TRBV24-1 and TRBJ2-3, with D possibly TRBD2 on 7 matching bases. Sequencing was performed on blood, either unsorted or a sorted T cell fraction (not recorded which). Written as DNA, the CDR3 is TGTGCCACCAGTGAAGGAGGGGGGGTCGGCACAGATACGCAGTATTTT. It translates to CATSEGGGVGTDTQYF.